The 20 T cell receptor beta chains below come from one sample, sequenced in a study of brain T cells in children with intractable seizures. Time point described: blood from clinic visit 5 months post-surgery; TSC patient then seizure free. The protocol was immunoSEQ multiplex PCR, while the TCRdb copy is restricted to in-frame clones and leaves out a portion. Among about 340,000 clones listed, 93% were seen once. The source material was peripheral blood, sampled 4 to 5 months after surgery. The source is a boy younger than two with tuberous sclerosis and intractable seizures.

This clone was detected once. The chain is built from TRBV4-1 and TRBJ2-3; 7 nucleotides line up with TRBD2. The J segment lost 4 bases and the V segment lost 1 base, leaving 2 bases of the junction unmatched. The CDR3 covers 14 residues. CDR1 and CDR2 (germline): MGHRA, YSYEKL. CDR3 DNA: TGCGCCAGCAGCCAAGGACTAGCAGCAGATACGCAGTATTTT. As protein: CASSQGLAADTQYF.

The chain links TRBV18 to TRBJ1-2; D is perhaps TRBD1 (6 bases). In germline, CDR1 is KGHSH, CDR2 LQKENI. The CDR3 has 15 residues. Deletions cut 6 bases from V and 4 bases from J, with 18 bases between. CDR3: CASSRAGGLGYGYTF. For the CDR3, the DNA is TGTGCCAGCTCCCGGGCGGGGGGGCTTGGCTATGGCTACACCTTC.

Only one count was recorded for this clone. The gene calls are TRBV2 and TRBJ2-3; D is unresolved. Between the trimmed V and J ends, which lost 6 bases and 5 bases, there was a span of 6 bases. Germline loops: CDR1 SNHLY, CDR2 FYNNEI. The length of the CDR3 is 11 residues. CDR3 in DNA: TGTGCCAGCAGCCTAAAAGATACGCAGTATTTT. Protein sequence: CASSLKDTQYF.

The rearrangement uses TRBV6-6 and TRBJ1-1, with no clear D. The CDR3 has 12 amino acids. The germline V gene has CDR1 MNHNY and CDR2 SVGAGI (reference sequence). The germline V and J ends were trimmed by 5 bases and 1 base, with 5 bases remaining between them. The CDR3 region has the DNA TGTGCCAGCAGTGACCCGAACACTGAAGCTTTCTTT. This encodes CASSDPNTEAFF.

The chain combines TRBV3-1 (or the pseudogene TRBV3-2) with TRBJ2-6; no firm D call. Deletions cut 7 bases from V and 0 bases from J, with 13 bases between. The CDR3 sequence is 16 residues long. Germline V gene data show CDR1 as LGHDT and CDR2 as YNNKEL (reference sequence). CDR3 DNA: TGTGCCAGCACCCGAACAACAGTCTCTGGGGCCAACGTCCTGACTTTC. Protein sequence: CASTRTTVSGANVLTF.

The CDR3 DNA sequence: TGTGCCAGCTCACCACCGGTGGTGGCCCAGTCCACTGAAGCTTTCTTT. Translated: CASSPPVVAQSTEAFF. V gene TRBV18 combines with J gene TRBJ1-1; D is undetermined. Germline loops: CDR1 KGHSH, CDR2 LQKENI. There are 16 residues in the CDR3. V was pared by 0 bases and J by 4 bases, with 15 bases between.

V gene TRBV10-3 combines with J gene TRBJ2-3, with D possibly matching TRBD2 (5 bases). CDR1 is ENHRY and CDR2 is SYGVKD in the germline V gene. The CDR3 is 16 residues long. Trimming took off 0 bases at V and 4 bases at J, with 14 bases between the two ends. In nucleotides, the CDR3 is TGTGCCATCAGTGAGTCGCCCCCCCAGGAGGCAGATACGCAGTATTTT. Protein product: CAISESPPQEADTQYF.

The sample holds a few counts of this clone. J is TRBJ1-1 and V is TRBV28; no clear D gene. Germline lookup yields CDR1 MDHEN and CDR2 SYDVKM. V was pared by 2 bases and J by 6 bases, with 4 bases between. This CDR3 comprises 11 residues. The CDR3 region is CASSLISEAFF. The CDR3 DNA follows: TGTGCCAGCAGTTTAATTTCTGAAGCTTTCTTT.

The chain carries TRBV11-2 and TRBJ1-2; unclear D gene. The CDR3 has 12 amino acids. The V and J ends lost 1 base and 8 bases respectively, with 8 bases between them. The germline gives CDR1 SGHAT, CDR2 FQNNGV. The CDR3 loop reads CASSLGGSGYTF. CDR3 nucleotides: TGTGCCAGCAGCTTAGGTGGTTCGGGCTACACCTTC.

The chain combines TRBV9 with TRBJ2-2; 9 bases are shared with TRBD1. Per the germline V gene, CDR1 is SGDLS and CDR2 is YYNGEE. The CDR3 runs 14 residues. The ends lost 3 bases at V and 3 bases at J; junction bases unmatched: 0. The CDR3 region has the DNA TGTGCCAGCAGCGGGGACAGGGACACCGGGGAGCTGTTTTTT. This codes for CASSGDRDTGELFF.

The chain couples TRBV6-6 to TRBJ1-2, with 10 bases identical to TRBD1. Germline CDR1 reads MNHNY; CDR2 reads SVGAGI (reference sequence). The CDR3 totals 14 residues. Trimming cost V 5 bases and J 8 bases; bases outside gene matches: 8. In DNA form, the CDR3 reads TGTGCCAGCAGTCCGACAGGGGGCGCCTGGGGCTACACCTTC. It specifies CASSPTGGAWGYTF.

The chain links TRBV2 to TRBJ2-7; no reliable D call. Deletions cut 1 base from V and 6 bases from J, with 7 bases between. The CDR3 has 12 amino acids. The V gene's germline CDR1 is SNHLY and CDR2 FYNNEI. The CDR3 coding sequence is TGTGCCAGCAGTGAAGAGGGCCTCGAGCAGTACTTC. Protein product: CASSEEGLEQYF.

CDR3 protein: CASSLLSSQHF. DNA of the CDR3: TGTGCCAGCAGTTTATTGAGTTCCCAGCATTTT. V usage is TRBV12-3 or TRBV12-4 and J usage is TRBJ1-5, with no clear D. This CDR3 has 11 residues. V was clipped by 2 bases and J by 11 bases, with 7 bases between them.

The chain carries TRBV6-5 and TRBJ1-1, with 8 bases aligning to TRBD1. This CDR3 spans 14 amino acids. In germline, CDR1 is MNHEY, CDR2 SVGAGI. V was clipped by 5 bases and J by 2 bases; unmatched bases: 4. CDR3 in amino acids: CASSRQGINTEAFF. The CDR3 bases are TGTGCCAGCAGTCGACAGGGGATTAACACTGAAGCTTTCTTT.

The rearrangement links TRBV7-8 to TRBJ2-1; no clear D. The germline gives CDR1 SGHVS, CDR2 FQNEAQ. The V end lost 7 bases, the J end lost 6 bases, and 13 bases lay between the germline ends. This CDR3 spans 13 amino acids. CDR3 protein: CASTMGSGNEQFF. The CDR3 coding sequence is TGTGCCAGCACAATGGGATCTGGCAATGAGCAGTTCTTC.

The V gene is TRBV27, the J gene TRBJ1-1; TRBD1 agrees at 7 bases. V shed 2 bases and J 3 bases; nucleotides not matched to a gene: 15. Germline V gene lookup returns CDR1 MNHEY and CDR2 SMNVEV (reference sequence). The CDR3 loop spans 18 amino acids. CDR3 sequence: CASSLESPGGNVDTEAFF. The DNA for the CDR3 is TGTGCCAGCAGTTTAGAGAGTCCAGGGGGGAATGTGGACACTGAAGCTTTCTTT.

CDR3 DNA sequence: TGTGCCAGCAGTTACCGGACAGGGGTCGATGCCACAGATACGCAGTATTTT. Its translation is CASSYRTGVDATDTQYF. The rearrangement uses TRBV6-7 and TRBJ2-3; 9 bases line up with TRBD1. TRBV6-7 falls under the ORF class, with uncertain function. V lost 2 bases to trimming and J lost 2 bases; unmatched junction nucleotides: 8. The CDR3 has 17 amino acids.

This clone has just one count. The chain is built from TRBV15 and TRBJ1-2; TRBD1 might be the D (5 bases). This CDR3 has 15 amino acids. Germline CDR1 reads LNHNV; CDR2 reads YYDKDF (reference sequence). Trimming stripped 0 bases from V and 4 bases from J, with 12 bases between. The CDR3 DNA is TGTGCCACCAGCAGAGACACCGACAGTCTCTATGGCTACACCTTC. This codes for CATSRDTDSLYGYTF.

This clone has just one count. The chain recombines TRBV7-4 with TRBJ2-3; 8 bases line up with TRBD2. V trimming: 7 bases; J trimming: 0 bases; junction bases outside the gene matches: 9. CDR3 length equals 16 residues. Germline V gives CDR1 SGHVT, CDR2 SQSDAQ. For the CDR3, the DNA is TGTGCCAGCACCGCCGGGGGGGCAGCTAGCACAGATACGCAGTATTTT. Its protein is CASTAGGAASTDTQYF.

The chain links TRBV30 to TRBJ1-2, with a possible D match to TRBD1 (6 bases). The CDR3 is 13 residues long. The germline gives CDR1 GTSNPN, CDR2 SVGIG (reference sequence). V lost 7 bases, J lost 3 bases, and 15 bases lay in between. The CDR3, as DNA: TGTGCCTCGACAGGCAAACCGTACTATGGCTACACCTTC. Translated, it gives CASTGKPYYGYTF.